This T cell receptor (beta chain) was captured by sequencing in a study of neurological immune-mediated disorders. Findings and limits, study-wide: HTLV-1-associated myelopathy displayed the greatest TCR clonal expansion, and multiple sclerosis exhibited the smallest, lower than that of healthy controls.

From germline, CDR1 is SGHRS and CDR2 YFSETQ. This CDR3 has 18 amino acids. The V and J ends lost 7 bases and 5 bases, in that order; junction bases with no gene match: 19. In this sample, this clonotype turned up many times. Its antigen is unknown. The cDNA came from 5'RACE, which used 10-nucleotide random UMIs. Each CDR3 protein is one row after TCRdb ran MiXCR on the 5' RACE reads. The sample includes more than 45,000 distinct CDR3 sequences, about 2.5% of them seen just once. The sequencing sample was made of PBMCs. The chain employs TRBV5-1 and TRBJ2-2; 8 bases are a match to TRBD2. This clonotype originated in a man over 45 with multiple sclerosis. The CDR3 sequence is CASRGGDPYLRETGELFF. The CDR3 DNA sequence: TGCGCCAGCCGGGGGGGCGACCCATACCTACGAGAGACCGGGGAGCTGTTTTTT.